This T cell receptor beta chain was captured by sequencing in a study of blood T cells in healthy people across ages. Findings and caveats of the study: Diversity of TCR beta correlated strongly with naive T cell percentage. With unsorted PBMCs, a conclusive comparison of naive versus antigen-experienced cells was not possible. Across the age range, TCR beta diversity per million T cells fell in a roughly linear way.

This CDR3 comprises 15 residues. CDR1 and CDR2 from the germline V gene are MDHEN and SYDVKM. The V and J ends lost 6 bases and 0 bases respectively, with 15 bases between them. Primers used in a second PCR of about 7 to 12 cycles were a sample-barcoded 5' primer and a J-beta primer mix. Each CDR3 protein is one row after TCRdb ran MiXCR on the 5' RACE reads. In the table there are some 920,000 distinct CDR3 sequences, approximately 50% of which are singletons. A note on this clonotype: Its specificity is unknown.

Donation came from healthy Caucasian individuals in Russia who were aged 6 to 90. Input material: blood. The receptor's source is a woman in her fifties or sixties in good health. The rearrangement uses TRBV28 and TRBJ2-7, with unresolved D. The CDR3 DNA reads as TGTGCCAGCAGCCGCGCTGGCAGCAGCTCCTACGAGCAGTACTTC. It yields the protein CASSRAGSSSYEQYF. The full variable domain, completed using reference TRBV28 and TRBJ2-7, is DVKVTQSSRYLVKRTGEKVFLECVQDMDHENMFWYRQDPGLGLRLIYFSYDVKMKEKGDIPEGYSVSREKKERFSLILESASTNQTSMYLCASSRAGSSSYEQYFGPGTRLTVT.